The 18 T cell receptor beta chains presented below share a single source sample, sequenced in a study of OX40 agonist ivuxolimab in advanced cancers. The data were produced by immunoSEQ multiplex PCR, yet TCRdb's version contains in-frame clones alone and is incomplete. The sample lists some 10,000 clones, roughly 80% seen once, with roughly 23% in the top ten. The sequences come from CD4+ or CD8+ T cells sorted from blood, collected in a trial of the OX40 agonist ivuxolimab. The receptors stem from an adult with an advanced solid tumor such as melanoma, head and neck, liver or kidney cancer.

Note on this clone: The junction and the germline gene differ at one end; a read error may be behind it. V usage is TRBV27 and J usage is TRBJ2-7, with TRBD2 matching 8 bases. The CDR3 has 13 residues. CDR1 is MNHEY, CDR2 SMNVEV, per germline (reference sequence). The CDR3, as DNA: TGTGCCAGCAGTTTGACGGGAGGGTGGGAGCGGTACTTC. This translates into CASSLTGGWERYF.

The table lists this clone with a few counts. The chain employs TRBV27 and TRBJ2-7; 9 nucleotides agree with TRBD1. In germline, CDR1 is MNHEY, CDR2 SMNVEV (reference sequence). V was pared by 8 bases and J by 5 bases, with 10 bases of the junction left unmatched. CDR3 length equals 14 residues. The CDR3 DNA reads TGTGCCAGCGCAACAGGGGGCTTTACCAACGAGCAGTACTTC. It is translated as CASATGGFTNEQYF.

The chain has TRBV10-2 and TRBJ1-5; the D is unclear. Per the germline V gene, CDR1 is WSHSY and CDR2 is SAAADI. The CDR3 totals 14 residues. Trimming shortened V by 0 bases and J by 0 bases, and 3 bases separated the two germline ends. The CDR3 region has the DNA TGCGCCAGCAGTGAGTCTGGTAGCAATCAGCCCCAGCATTTT. Protein sequence: CASSESGSNQPQHF.

V is TRBV4-1 and J is TRBJ1-2; D call uncertain. This CDR3 has 14 residues. Germline values: CDR1 MGHRA, CDR2 YSYEKL. Trimming shortened V by 0 bases and J by 0 bases, and 5 bases separated the two germline ends. The CDR3 protein is CASSQEISNYGYTF. CDR3 nucleotides: TGCGCCAGCAGCCAAGAGATTTCTAACTATGGCTACACCTTC.

V gene TRBV2 combines with J gene TRBJ2-7; a weak D match, TRBD2 (7 bases). The CDR3 consists of 15 residues. Germline CDR1 is SNHLY and CDR2 is FYNNEI. V lost 7 bases, J lost 3 bases, and 19 bases lay in between. CDR3 in DNA: TGTGCCAGCAATCTCCTTGAGGGGGGGGGCTACGAGCAGTACTTC. Translated: CASNLLEGGGYEQYF.

This clone was picked up one time. The V and J genes are TRBV7-4 and TRBJ2-3; D is unclear. V was clipped by 4 bases and J by 4 bases, with 6 bases between them. The CDR3 spans 12 residues. CDR1 is SGHVT, CDR2 SQSDAQ, per germline. Here the CDR3 reads CASSSPADTQYF. In DNA form, the CDR3 reads TGTGCCAGCAGCTCCCCCGCAGATACGCAGTATTTT.

The V call is TRBV28, the J call TRBJ2-1, with D tentatively TRBD1 (6 bases). Trimming took 6 bases from V and 4 from J, leaving 13 bases between them. Germline V gene sequence: CDR1 MDHEN, CDR2 SYDVKM. This CDR3 comprises 14 residues. The CDR3 region is CASRLGAYYNEQFF. In DNA, the CDR3 is TGTGCCAGCAGACTGGGGGCTTATTACAATGAGCAGTTCTTC.

The rearrangement joins TRBV18 to TRBJ2-7; unclear D gene. From germline, CDR1 is KGHSH and CDR2 LQKENI. V was trimmed by 3 bases and J by 7 bases, leaving 22 bases between them. CDR3 length equals 16 residues. The CDR3 bases are TGTGCCAGCTCACCCTCTACGACCCCATCCTTGGGGGAGCAGTACTTC. Its protein product is CASSPSTTPSLGEQYF. Full variable domain (missing parts from reference TRBV18 and TRBJ2-7): NAGVMQNPRHLVRRRGQEARLRCSPMKGHSHVYWYRQLPEEGLKFMVYLQKENIIDESGMPKERFSAEFPKEGPSILRIQQVVRGDSAAYFCASSPSTTPSLGEQYFGPGTRLTVT.

The rearrangement joins TRBV7-9 to TRBJ2-5; D is perhaps TRBD2 (5 bases). Germline values: CDR1 SEHNR, CDR2 FQNEAQ (reference sequence). This CDR3 is 13 amino acids long. The V and J ends lost 1 base and 7 bases respectively, with 10 bases between them. For the CDR3, the DNA is TGTGCCAGCAGCTTAGTGGTAGAGGGGACCCAGTACTTC. This gives the protein CASSLVVEGTQYF.

This clone appeared once. The chain is built from TRBV7-9 and TRBJ2-7; maybe TRBD1 (5 bases). The germline V and J ends were trimmed by 2 bases and 2 bases, with 13 bases remaining between them. There are 15 residues in the CDR3. Germline lookup yields CDR1 SEHNR and CDR2 FQNEAQ (reference sequence). In nucleotides, the CDR3 is TGTGCCAGCAGCTTAACTGACCAGGGAACCTACGAGCAGTACTTC. Its translation: CASSLTDQGTYEQYF. Full variable domain (remainder filled in from reference TRBV7-9 and TRBJ2-7): DTGVSQNPRHKITKRGQNVTFRCDPISEHNRLYWYRQTLGQGPEFLTYFQNEAQLEKSRLLSDRFSAERPKGSFSTLEIQRTEQGDSAMYLCASSLTDQGTYEQYFGPGTRLTVT.

The CDR3 DNA reads as TGTGCCAGCAGTTACCCAGGGGGCTACGAGCAGTACTTC. Translating it yields CASSYPGGYEQYF. The genes are TRBV6-6 and TRBJ2-7, with 7 positions matching TRBD1. This CDR3 region has 13 residues. J lost 3 bases, V lost 2 bases, and 1 base had no gene match. Germline V lookup: CDR1 MNHNY, CDR2 SVGAGI (reference sequence).

This clone was counted a single time. The CDR3 bases are TGTGCCAGCAGTTCGCTCTTTGCTACGGAGCAGTACTTC. As protein: CASSSLFATEQYF. The chain joins TRBV28 to TRBJ2-7; D remains unclear. The germline V gene has CDR1 MDHEN and CDR2 SYDVKM. V lost 4 bases and J 7 bases, leaving 14 bases between the germline ends. CDR3 length: 13 residues. The variable domain in full, with the rest retrieved from reference TRBV28 and TRBJ2-7, is DVKVTQSSRYLVKRTGEKVFLECVQDMDHENMFWYRQDPGLGLRLIYFSYDVKMKEKGDIPEGYSVSREKKERFSLILESASTNQTSMYLCASSSLFATEQYFGPGTRLTVT.

The V gene is TRBV2, the J gene TRBJ2-7, with TRBD1 identical over 7 bases. Germline assignment: CDR1 SNHLY and CDR2 FYNNEI. CDR3 length: 15 residues. V was clipped by 8 bases and J by 4 bases; unmatched bases: 14. The CDR3 loop reads CASVGQFTSFYEQYF. DNA of the CDR3: TGTGCCAGCGTGGGACAGTTTACCTCCTTTTACGAGCAGTACTTC.

In its sample, this clone ranks as medium-sized. The chain couples TRBV9 to TRBJ1-4; the D gene is possibly TRBD1 (5 bases). Germline V gene sequence: CDR1 SGDLS, CDR2 YYNGEE. V shed 3 bases and J shed 7 bases, with 16 bases lying between them. This CDR3 is built from 15 residues. CDR3 residues: CASSGTSGASEKLFF. The CDR3 nucleotides read TGTGCCAGCAGCGGGACATCCGGAGCCAGTGAAAAACTGTTTTTT.

The chain couples TRBV6-1 to TRBJ2-1; 8 bases align to TRBD1. In germline, CDR1 is MNHNS, CDR2 SASEGT. The CDR3 runs to 15 residues. With 7 bases clipped from V and 9 bases from J, the junction kept 14 bases outside the gene matches. The CDR3 nucleotides read TGTGCCAGCAATAAACAGGACAGGGACAGTGGTGAGCAGTTCTTC. Its protein product is CASNKQDRDSGEQFF.

This clone was counted only a few times. CDR3 in amino acids: CASSSKWGTGELFF. CDR3 nucleotides: TGTGCCAGCAGCTCAAAATGGGGCACCGGGGAGCTGTTTTTT. The chain employs TRBV7-3 and TRBJ2-2, with unresolved D. V lost 4 bases and J 4 bases, leaving 10 bases between the germline ends. Germline V lookup: CDR1 SGHTA, CDR2 FQGTGA. The CDR3 is 14 amino acids.

V is TRBV30 and J is TRBJ1-4; tentatively, D is TRBD1 (5 bases). V lost 5 bases and J 8 bases, leaving 9 bases between the germline ends. Germline V gene lookup returns CDR1 GTSNPN and CDR2 SVGIG (reference sequence). This CDR3 spans 11 amino acids. The CDR3 sequence: CAWGTGEKLFF. CDR3 nucleotide sequence: TGTGCCTGGGGGACCGGGGAAAAACTGTTTTTT.

This clone was detected only once. The chain is built from TRBV28 and TRBJ1-1, with D possibly TRBD1 on 6 matching bases. Germline V gene lookup returns CDR1 MDHEN and CDR2 SYDVKM. The CDR3 consists of 15 residues. Trimming removed 5 bases from V and 0 bases from J, with 13 bases in between. The CDR3, as DNA: TGTGCCAGCAGTATGCCTGGACAGCTGAACACTGAAGCTTTCTTT. Translating gives CASSMPGQLNTEAFF. Drawing the rest from reference TRBV28 and TRBJ1-1, the complete variable domain is DVKVTQSSRYLVKRTGEKVFLECVQDMDHENMFWYRQDPGLGLRLIYFSYDVKMKEKGDIPEGYSVSREKKERFSLILESASTNQTSMYLCASSMPGQLNTEAFFGQGTRLTVV.